A selection of T cell receptor beta chains follows, all from one sample in a study of cytomegalovirus exposure and HLA in healthy donors. Sequenced by immunoSEQ multiplex PCR; TCRdb stores in-frame clones only, minus some. In the table there are 75,000 to 90,000 clones, approximately 72% of which are singletons. The sample consisted of PBMCs. The receptors were sampled from a woman aged 40 to 50 in good health and CMV-seropositive. CDR3s include the opening cysteine and the closing phenylalanine or tryptophan. Each record gives: CDR3 length, V gene, D gene, J gene, CDR3 DNA, CDR3 protein. The D gene is left open where the match is weak.

13	TRBV30	-	TRBJ1-5	TGTGCCTGGAGGGACACCGCGTCACAGCCCCAGCATTTT	CAWRDTASQPQHF
16	TRBV4-3	TRBD1	TRBJ1-2	TGCGCCAGCAGCCCAACCACAGGGGTTAATAACTATGGCTACACCTTC	CASSPTTGVNNYGYTF
13	TRBV30	-	TRBJ2-3	TGTGCCTGGAGCCGTAGGAGGGCAGATACGCAGTATTTT	CAWSRRRADTQYF
14	TRBV6-5	-	TRBJ1-4	TGTGCCAGCAGCCGAAGCGTGCCCGGTGAAAAACTGTTTTTT	CASSRSVPGEKLFF
14	TRBV28	-	TRBJ2-1	TGTGCCAGCAGTTCCCCCACGAAGAGGTATGAGCAGTTCTTC	CASSSPTKRYEQFF
13	TRBV10-3	-	TRBJ1-5	TGTGCCATCAGTACGACATGGAATCAGCCCCAGCATTTT	CAISTTWNQPQHF
19	TRBV7-9	-	TRBJ2-5	TGTGCCAGCAGCCCCCTAATCTCCGGGACACATACCAGACAAGAGACCCAGTACTTC	CASSPLISGTHTRQETQYF
17	TRBV21-1	-	TRBJ2-7	TGTGCCAGCAGCAAAAAAACGGGACAGGGGCCCTCCTACGAGCAGTACTTC	CASSKKTGQGPSYEQYF
13	TRBV30	TRBD1	TRBJ1-1	TGTGCCTGGAGCGTCCCGGGACAGGGGACAGGGAATTTT	CAWSVPGQGTGNF
12	TRBV14	-	TRBJ1-1	TGTGCCAGCAGCCTAGGGGTAGCCAAATCTTTCTTT	CASSLGVAKSFF
16	TRBV5-1	TRBD2	TRBJ2-1	TGCGCCAGCAGCTTGGATTTCCAGCGGGGTTACAATGAGCAGTTCTTC	CASSLDFQRGYNEQFF
15	TRBV5-1	TRBD2	TRBJ2-7	TGCGCCAGCAGCTACCCTAGCGGGAGGCCCGGCGAGCAGTACTTC	CASSYPSGRPGEQYF
15	TRBV7-2	-	TRBJ2-7	TGTGCCAGCAGCCTAGGCCTCGGGGGAACCTACGAGCAGTACTTC	CASSLGLGGTYEQYF
14	TRBV4-3	-	TRBJ1-1	TGCGCCAGCAGCCTATTAGACAGGAACACTGAAGCTTTCTTT	CASSLLDRNTEAFF
14	TRBV15	-	TRBJ1-5	TGTGCCACCAGCGGAGGGACATTTAATCAGCCCCAGCATTTT	CATSGGTFNQPQHF
15	TRBV5-1	TRBD2	TRBJ2-1	TGCGCCAGCAGTACGCGGGGGGTCTCCTACAATGAGCAGTTCTTC	CASSTRGVSYNEQFF
17	TRBV6-1	-	TRBJ1-6	TGTGCCAGCAGTGAAGGGGAGGGCAGCTCCTATAATTCACCCCTCCACTTT	CASSEGEGSSYNSPLHF
15	TRBV6-1	TRBD2	TRBJ2-7	TGTGCCAGCAGTGAAAGGACTAGCGGGAGGTACGAGCAGTACTTC	CASSERTSGRYEQYF
15	TRBV5-1	TRBD2	TRBJ2-5	TGCGCCAGCAAAACTAGCGGGGGGTCTCAAGAGACCCAGTACTTC	CASKTSGGSQETQYF
16	TRBV5-1	TRBD2	TRBJ2-1	TGCGCCAGCAGCCCAAGAGGGGGGACTAGCGGGGGGGAGCAGTTCTTC	CASSPRGGTSGGEQFF
17	TRBV30	-	TRBJ1-2	TGTGCCTGGAGTTCCCTTGGTGGCGGGAGGGACAACTATGGCTACACCTTC	CAWSSLGGGRDNYGYTF
15	TRBV19	-	TRBJ1-3	TGTGCCAGTAGGGTGACTCTTAACTCTGGAAACACCATATATTTT	CASRVTLNSGNTIYF